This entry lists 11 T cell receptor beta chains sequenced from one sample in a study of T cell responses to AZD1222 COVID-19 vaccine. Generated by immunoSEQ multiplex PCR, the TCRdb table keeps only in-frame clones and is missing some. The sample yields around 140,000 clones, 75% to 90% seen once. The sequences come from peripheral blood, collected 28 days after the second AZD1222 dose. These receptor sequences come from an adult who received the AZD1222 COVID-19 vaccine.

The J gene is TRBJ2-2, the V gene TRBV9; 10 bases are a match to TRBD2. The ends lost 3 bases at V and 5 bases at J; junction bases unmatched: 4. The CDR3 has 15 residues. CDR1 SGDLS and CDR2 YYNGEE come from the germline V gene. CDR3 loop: CASSASGGGTGELFF. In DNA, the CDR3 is TGTGCCAGCAGCGCTAGCGGGGGAGGAACCGGGGAGCTGTTTTTT.

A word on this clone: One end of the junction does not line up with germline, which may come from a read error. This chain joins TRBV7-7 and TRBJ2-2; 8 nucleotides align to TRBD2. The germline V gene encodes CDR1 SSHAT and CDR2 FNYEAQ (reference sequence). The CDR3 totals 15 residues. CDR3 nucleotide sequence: TGTGCTAGCAGCTTAACGGGAGGGCCGGCCGGGGAGCTGTTTTTT. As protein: CASSLTGGPAGELFF.

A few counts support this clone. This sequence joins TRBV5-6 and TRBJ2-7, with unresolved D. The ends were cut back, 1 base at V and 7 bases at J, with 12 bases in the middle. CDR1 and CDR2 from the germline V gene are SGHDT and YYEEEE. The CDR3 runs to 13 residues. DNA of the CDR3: TGTGCCAGCAGCTTGTTGGCCCGAAGGGAGCAGTACGTC. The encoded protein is CASSLLARREQYV.

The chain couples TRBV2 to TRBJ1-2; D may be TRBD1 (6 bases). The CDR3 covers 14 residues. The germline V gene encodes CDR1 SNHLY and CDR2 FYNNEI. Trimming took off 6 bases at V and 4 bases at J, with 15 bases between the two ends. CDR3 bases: TGTGCCAGCAGCGAACGGGGGGCGAGCTATGGCTACACCTTC. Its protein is CASSERGASYGYTF.

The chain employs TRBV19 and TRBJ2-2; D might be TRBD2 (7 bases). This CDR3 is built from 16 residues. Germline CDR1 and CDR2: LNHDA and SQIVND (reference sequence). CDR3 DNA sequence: TGTCAAATTCGTCAGTCTAGGAGGGGGGGCACCGGGGAGCTGTTTTTT. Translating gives CQIRQSRRGGTGELFF.

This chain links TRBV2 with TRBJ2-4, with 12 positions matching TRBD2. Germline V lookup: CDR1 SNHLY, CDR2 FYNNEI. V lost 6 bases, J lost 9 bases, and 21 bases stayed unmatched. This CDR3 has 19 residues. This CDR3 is CASSPSRTSGVLREVIQYF. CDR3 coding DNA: TGTGCCAGCAGCCCGAGTAGGACTAGCGGGGTTTTAAGAGAAGTCATTCAGTACTTC.

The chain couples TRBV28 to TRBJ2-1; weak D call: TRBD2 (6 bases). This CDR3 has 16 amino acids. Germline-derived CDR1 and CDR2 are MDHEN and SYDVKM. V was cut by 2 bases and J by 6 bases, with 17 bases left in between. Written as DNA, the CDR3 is TGTGCCAGCAGTTTAAGTCCCGGGAGTTACAGCAATGAGCAGTTCTTC. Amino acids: CASSLSPGSYSNEQFF. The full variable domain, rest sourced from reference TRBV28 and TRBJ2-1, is DVKVTQSSRYLVKRTGEKVFLECVQDMDHENMFWYRQDPGLGLRLIYFSYDVKMKEKGDIPEGYSVSREKKERFSLILESASTNQTSMYLCASSLSPGSYSNEQFFGPGTRLTVL.

The CDR3 protein is CASSQQGSYYGYTF. The DNA of the CDR3 is TGTGCCAGCAGCCAACAGGGTAGCTACTATGGCTACACCTTC. The chain employs TRBV28 and TRBJ1-2; D might be TRBD1 (6 bases). The germline gives CDR1 MDHEN, CDR2 SYDVKM. The CDR3 loop spans 14 amino acids. V dropped 6 bases and J dropped 3 bases, with 14 bases sitting between them.

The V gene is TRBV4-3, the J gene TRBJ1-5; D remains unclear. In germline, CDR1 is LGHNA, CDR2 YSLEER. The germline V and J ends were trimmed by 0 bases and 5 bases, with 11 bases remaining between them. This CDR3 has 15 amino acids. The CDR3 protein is CASSQDLYSDQPQHF. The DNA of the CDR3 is TGCGCCAGCAGCCAAGATTTGTACAGCGATCAGCCCCAGCATTTT.

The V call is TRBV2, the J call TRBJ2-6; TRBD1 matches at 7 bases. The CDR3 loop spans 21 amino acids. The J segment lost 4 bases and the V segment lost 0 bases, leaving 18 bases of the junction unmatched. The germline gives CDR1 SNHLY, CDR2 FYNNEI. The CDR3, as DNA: TGTGCCAGCAGTGAAGCTTTGCAGGGGGTACCCCTCTCGACGGGGGCCAACGTCCTGACTTTC. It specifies CASSEALQGVPLSTGANVLTF.

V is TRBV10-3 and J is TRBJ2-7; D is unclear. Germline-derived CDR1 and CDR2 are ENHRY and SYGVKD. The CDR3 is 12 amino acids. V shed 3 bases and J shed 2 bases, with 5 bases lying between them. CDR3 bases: TGTGCCATCAGTGAAGGTGCCTACGAGCAGTACGTC. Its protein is CAISEGAYEQYV.